The next 14 T cell receptor beta chains were all read from a single sample in a study of T cells in Graves' hyperthyroidism and ophthalmopathy. RNA transcripts yielded amplified TCR beta CDR3 regions. When the TCR CDR3 underwent first-round RT-PCR, the HTBI primer set was used. TCRdb re-called the multiplex PCR reads with MiXCR, one entry per CDR3 protein. The sample holds about 290,000 distinct CDR3 sequences; 12% to 15% are singletons and the top ten take around 30%. Sequencing used blood. The receptors stem from a woman aged 45-60 years with Graves' hyperthyroidism that later progressed to Graves' ophthalmopathy.

This clonotype was observed many times. This rearrangement joins TRBV7-8 to TRBJ2-2; D is ambiguous. The V end was cut by 4 bases, the J end by 6 bases, with 6 bases between. Germline assignment: CDR1 SGHVS and CDR2 FQNEAQ. The CDR3 extends over 12 amino acids. The CDR3 sequence: CASSSRPGELFF. The CDR3 coding sequence is TGTGCCAGCAGCTCACGTCCCGGGGAGCTGTTTTTT.

Many counts were recorded for this clonotype. V usage is TRBV20-1 and J usage is TRBJ2-7; no clear D. The V end lost 5 bases, the J end lost 5 bases, and 13 bases lay between the germline ends. The germline V gene encodes CDR1 DFQATT and CDR2 SNEGSKA (reference sequence). This CDR3 region has 12 residues. The CDR3 DNA reads TGCAGTGCTGGGTTGATTAGGGACGAGCAGTACTTC. Encoded protein: CSAGLIRDEQYF.

The sample holds many counts of this clonotype. The rearrangement links TRBV2 to TRBJ2-2; 10 nucleotides align to TRBD2. The CDR3 sequence is 15 residues long. Germline loops: CDR1 SNHLY, CDR2 FYNNEI. With 6 bases clipped from V and 4 bases from J, the junction kept 5 bases outside the gene matches. Here the CDR3 reads CASRRSSGGTGELFF. The CDR3 DNA reads TGTGCCAGCAGGCGCTCTAGCGGGGGCACCGGGGAGCTGTTTTTT.

This clonotype has ten or more counts. This sequence joins TRBV3-1 and TRBJ1-1, with unresolved D. Germline assignment: CDR1 LGHDT and CDR2 YNNKEL (reference sequence). The CDR3 is 14 residues long. V lost 1 base and J lost 1, with 7 bases in between. The CDR3 region is CASSQVVGNTEAFF. The CDR3 nucleotides are TGTGCCAGCAGCCAAGTGGTAGGGAACACTGAAGCTTTCTTT.

This clonotype showed up many times. The chain employs TRBV6-1 and TRBJ2-7; 8 bases align to TRBD2. The CDR3 runs to 16 residues. V was pared by 2 bases and J by 4 bases, with 10 bases of the junction left unmatched. The germline V gene has CDR1 MNHNS and CDR2 SASEGT. The DNA for the CDR3 is TGTGCCAGCAGTGAAATTTCATCCGGGGGGGGGTACGAGCAGTACTTC. This gives the protein CASSEISSGGGYEQYF.

This clonotype was counted a few times. The chain recombines TRBV5-6 with TRBJ2-5; D is tentatively TRBD1 or TRBD2 (5 bases each). Germline assignment: CDR1 SGHDT and CDR2 YYEEEE. The CDR3 has 15 amino acids. The V and J ends lost 3 bases and 5 bases respectively, with 17 bases between them. This CDR3 reads CASSSLEGTGETQYF. The CDR3 coding sequence is TGTGCCAGCAGCTCCTTAGAAGGGACCGGTGAGACCCAGTACTTC. The whole variable domain, remainder taken from reference TRBV5-6 and TRBJ2-5, is DAGVTQSPTHLIKTRGQQVTLRCSPKSGHDTVSWYQQALGQGPQFIFQYYEEEERQRGNFPDRFSGHQFPNYSSELNVNALLLGDSALYLCASSSLEGTGETQYFGPGTRLLVL.

This chain links TRBV7-9 with TRBJ1-1; D remains ambiguous. The CDR3 is 15 amino acids. V lost 2 bases and J 0 bases, leaving 10 bases between the germline ends. CDR1 is SEHNR and CDR2 is FQNEAQ in the germline V gene (reference sequence). The CDR3 reads CASSLPGFLNTEAFF. The CDR3, as DNA: TGTGCCAGCAGCTTACCGGGGTTCTTGAACACTGAAGCTTTCTTT.

This clonotype was detected a few times. The chain carries TRBV9 and TRBJ1-2; a possible D gene is TRBD1 (5 bases). The CDR3 covers 11 residues. Trimming cost V 5 bases and J 10 bases, with 12 bases left between them. In germline, CDR1 is SGDLS, CDR2 YYNGEE. The CDR3: CASRVGGDYTF. DNA of the CDR3: TGTGCCAGCAGGGTGGGGGGAGACTACACCTTC.

V gene TRBV20-1 combines with J gene TRBJ2-1, with D perhaps TRBD1 (6 bases). The CDR3 is 15 residues long. Trimming shortened V by 3 bases and J by 4 bases, and 16 bases separated the two germline ends. Germline V gene sequence: CDR1 DFQATT, CDR2 SNEGSKA (reference sequence). DNA of the CDR3: TGCAGTGCTAGGCAACAGGGCCTTATTTACAATGAGCAGTTCTTC. Translating it yields CSARQQGLIYNEQFF.

This clonotype was observed many times. CDR3 coding DNA: TGTGCCAGCAGTTTCTCCGGGACAGGGGGCTGGTACGAGCAGTACTTC. Protein product: CASSFSGTGGWYEQYF. This chain uses TRBV27 with TRBJ2-7, with TRBD1 matching over 12 bases. V lost 3 bases, J lost 4 bases, and 7 bases stayed unmatched. The CDR3 runs to 16 residues. Germline values: CDR1 MNHEY, CDR2 SMNVEV (reference sequence).

This clonotype was seen many times. CDR3 protein: CASSLGTMMNTEAFF. CDR3 DNA sequence: TGTGCCAGCAGTTTAGGGACAATGATGAACACTGAAGCTTTCTTT. The chain uses TRBV27 and TRBJ1-1, with a weak D call TRBD1 (6 bases). Germline V gene data show CDR1 as MNHEY and CDR2 as SMNVEV (reference sequence). This CDR3 has 15 amino acids. Trimming removed 2 bases from V and 0 bases from J, with 10 bases in between.

This clonotype was counted at least ten times. V is TRBV30 and J is TRBJ2-1, with 12 bases lining up with TRBD2. V was clipped by 5 bases and J by 4 bases; unmatched bases: 6. This CDR3 region has 15 residues. Germline CDR1 and CDR2: GTSNPN and SVGIG (reference sequence). DNA for the CDR3: TGTGCCTGGGCGGGGACTAGCGGGTTTTACAATGAGCAGTTCTTC. This codes for CAWAGTSGFYNEQFF.

The chain carries TRBV28 and TRBJ2-7; the match to TRBD1 covers 8 bases. V lost 6 bases to trimming and J lost 6 bases; unmatched junction nucleotides: 13. Germline CDR1 is MDHEN and CDR2 is SYDVKM. This CDR3 spans 15 amino acids. CDR3 in DNA: TGTGCCAGCAGCAATACCGGGGACAGGTCCGGCGAGCAGTACTTC. This translates into CASSNTGDRSGEQYF.

This chain uses TRBV29-1 with TRBJ1-2; 7 positions match TRBD1. This CDR3 has 14 residues. With V trimmed by 5 bases and J by 3 bases, 9 bases remained unmatched. In germline, CDR1 is SQVTM, CDR2 ANQGSEA. CDR3 region: CSVSLRGRDYGYTF. The CDR3 DNA reads TGCAGCGTTTCCTTAAGGGGGCGCGACTATGGCTACACCTTC.